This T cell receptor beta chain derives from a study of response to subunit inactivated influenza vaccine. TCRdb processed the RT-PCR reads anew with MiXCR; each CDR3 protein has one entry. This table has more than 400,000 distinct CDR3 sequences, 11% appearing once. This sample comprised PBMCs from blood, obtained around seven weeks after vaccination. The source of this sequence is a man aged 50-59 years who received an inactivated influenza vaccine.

As DNA, the CDR3 is TGCGCCAGCAGCCGCGCGACTAGCGCACAAGAGACCCAGTACTTC. It specifies CASSRATSAQETQYF. The chain links TRBV4-3 to TRBJ2-5; 8 nucleotides match TRBD2. V was clipped by 4 bases and J by 2 bases; unmatched bases: 6. The CDR3 runs to 15 residues. CDR1 and CDR2 from the germline V gene are LGHNA and YSLEER.